This entry features one T cell receptor beta chain sequence. Antigen: not known. This clone may be a read error of a much larger clone one base away. The time point is: persistent/refractory GD, antithyroid drugs over 5 years with positive TRAb. Preparation of the TCR library used RNA extracted from PBMCs. Enrollment of patients was through an endocrinology department in Xi'an, China. This sample is part of a study of regulatory T cells in long-lasting Graves disease. CDR3 regions were amplified by Arm-PCR using iRepertoire HTBI primers to build TCR beta libraries. Authors' processing steps: From all samples, identification returned 11 to 15 TRBJ and under 75 TRBV segments. One entry per CDR3 protein, called by TCRdb with MiXCR from the multiplex PCR reads. The V and J calls reflect TCRdb's pipeline rather than the authors' work. The sample shows about 470,000 distinct CDR3 sequences, around 21% of them seen only once.

General study points: For persistent Graves' patients, TCR diversity was lower than for newly diagnosed ones.

The material was peripheral blood mononuclear cells (PBMCs), obtained when the disease was refractory, from a patient treated with antithyroid drugs. This TCR was sampled from a female donor with Graves disease.

Written as DNA, the CDR3 is TGTGCCAGTCTTCCGGGACGGGGGACCTACGAGCAGTACTTC. Translated: CASLPGRGTYEQYF. This chain uses TRBV2 with TRBJ2-7, with D possibly matching TRBD2 (6 bases). V lost 9 bases, J lost 2 bases, and 17 bases lay in between. This CDR3 region has 14 residues. Germline-derived CDR1 and CDR2 are SNHLY and FYNNEI.